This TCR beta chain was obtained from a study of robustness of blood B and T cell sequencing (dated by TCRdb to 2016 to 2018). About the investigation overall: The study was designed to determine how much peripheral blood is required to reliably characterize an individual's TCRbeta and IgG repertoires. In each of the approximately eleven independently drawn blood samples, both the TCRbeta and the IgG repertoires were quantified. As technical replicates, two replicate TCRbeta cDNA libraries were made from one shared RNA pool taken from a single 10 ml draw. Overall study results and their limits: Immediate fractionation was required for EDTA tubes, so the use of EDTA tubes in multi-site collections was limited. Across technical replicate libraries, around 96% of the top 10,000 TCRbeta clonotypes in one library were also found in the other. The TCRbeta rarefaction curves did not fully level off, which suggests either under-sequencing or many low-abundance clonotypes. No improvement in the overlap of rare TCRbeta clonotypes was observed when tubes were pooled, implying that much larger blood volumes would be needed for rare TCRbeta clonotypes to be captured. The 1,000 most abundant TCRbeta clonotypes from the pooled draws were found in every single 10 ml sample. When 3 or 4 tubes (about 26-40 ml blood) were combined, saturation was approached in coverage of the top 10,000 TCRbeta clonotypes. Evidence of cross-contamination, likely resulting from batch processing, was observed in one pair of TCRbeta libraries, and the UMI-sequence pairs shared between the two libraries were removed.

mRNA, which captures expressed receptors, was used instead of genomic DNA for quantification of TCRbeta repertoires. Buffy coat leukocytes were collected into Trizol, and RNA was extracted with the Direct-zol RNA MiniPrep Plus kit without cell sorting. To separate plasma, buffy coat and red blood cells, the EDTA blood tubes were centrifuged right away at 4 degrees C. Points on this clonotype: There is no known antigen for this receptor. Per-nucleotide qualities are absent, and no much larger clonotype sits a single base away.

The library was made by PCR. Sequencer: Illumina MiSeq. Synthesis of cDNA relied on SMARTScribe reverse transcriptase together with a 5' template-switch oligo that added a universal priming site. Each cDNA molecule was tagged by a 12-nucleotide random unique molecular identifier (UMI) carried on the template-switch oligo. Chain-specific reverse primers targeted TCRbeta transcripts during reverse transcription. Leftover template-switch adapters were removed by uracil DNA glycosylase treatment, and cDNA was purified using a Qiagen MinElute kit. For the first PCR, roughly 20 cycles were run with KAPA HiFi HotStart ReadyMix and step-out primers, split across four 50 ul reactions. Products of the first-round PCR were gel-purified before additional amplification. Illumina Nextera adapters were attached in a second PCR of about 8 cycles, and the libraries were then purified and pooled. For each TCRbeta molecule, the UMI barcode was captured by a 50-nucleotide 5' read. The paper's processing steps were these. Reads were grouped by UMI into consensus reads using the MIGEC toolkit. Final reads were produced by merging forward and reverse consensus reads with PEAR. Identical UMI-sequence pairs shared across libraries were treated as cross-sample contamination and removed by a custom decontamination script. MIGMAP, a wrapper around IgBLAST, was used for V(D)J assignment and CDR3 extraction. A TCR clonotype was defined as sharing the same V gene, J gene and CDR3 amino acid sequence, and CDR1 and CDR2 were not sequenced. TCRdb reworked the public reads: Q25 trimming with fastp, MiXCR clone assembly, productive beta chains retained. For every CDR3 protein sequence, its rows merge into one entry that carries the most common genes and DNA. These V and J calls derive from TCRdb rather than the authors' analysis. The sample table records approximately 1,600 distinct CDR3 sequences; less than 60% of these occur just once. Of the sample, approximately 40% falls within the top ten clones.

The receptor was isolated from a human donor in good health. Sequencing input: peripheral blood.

The DNA is TGTGCCAGCAGTGCCCTCAGCTGGGCGGGGTACTATGGCTACACCTTC. It codes for CASSALSWAGYYGYTF. Recombination linked TRBV2 to TRBJ1-2; the D gene cannot be named for sure. CDR1 SNHLY and CDR2 FYNNEI were looked up in the germline V gene. The CDR3 starts with the cysteine, ends with the phenylalanine, and has 16 residues. Only CDR3 DNA is held: 48 bases, read in frame from base 1. Cut back by 4 bases and 3 bases, the V and J ends lie 18 bases apart.